These 21 T cell receptor beta chains originate from one sample sequenced in a study of vaccination effects on CD4 cells after COVID-19. Pools of viral peptides were used by the ViraFEST assay to expand antigen-specific CD4+ T cells ahead of sequencing. Isolation of CD4+ T cells took place after about ten days of culture. Using immunoSEQ multiplex PCR, the repertoire was profiled, and TCRdb retains in-frame clones only, with some absent. This table holds fewer than 40,000 clones, around 70% found once. Their antigens are not known. Sequenced here: CD4+ T cells from PBMCs cultured with HCoV-229E spike peptides, sampled before COVID-19 vaccination. The receptor set was obtained from a human donor who received a COVID-19 vaccine.

The genes are TRBV25-1 and TRBJ1-6; the match to TRBD1 covers 7 bases. V dropped 7 bases and J dropped 7; count of bases not matched to a gene: 10. CDR3 length: 15 amino acids. The germline V gene has CDR1 MGHDK and CDR2 SYGVNS. This CDR3 is CASTPTGTKNSPLHF. CDR3 DNA sequence: TGTGCCAGCACCCCGACAGGGACTAAAAATTCACCCCTCCACTTT.

The V and J genes are TRBV2 and TRBJ2-2; 8 nucleotides match TRBD2. The CDR3 totals 15 residues. The V segment lost 7 bases and the J segment 5 bases; nucleotides outside the gene matches: 9. Looked up from germline, CDR1 is SNHLY and CDR2 is FYNNEI. As DNA, the CDR3 is TGTGCCAGCATGTGGAGCGGGAGAGGGACCGGGGAGCTGTTTTTT. Residues: CASMWSGRGTGELFF.

V is TRBV18 and J is TRBJ2-7; 12 bases align to TRBD2. Germline V gene sequence: CDR1 KGHSH, CDR2 LQKENI. CDR3 length: 15 amino acids. J gave up 4 bases and V 3 bases, and 4 bases lay outside the gene matches. The CDR3 is CASSPTGTSGYEQYF. CDR3 DNA: TGTGCCAGCTCACCTACCGGGACTAGCGGGTACGAGCAGTACTTC. The full variable domain, with the rest looked up from reference TRBV18 and TRBJ2-7, is NAGVMQNPRHLVRRRGQEARLRCSPMKGHSHVYWYRQLPEEGLKFMVYLQKENIIDESGMPKERFSAEFPKEGPSILRIQQVVRGDSAAYFCASSPTGTSGYEQYFGPGTRLTVT.

The chain carries TRBV20-1 and TRBJ2-3; weak D call: TRBD1 (6 bases). V was pared by 3 bases and J by 1 base, with 14 bases between. Germline lookup yields CDR1 DFQATT and CDR2 SNEGSKA (reference sequence). CDR3 length: 15 amino acids. CDR3 sequence: CSASPGGWGTDTQYF. The DNA of the CDR3 is TGCAGTGCTAGTCCTGGGGGCTGGGGCACAGATACGCAGTATTTT.

The chain uses TRBV10-2 and TRBJ1-1, with D perhaps matching TRBD1 (5 bases). The CDR3 contains 14 residues. Germline CDR1 WSHSY, CDR2 SAAADI. Trimming pared 6 bases from V and 4 bases from J, leaving 15 bases between. CDR3 nucleotide sequence: TGCGCCAGCAGGCCACCAGGGAGGACCACTGAAGCTTTCTTT. Its translation is CASRPPGRTTEAFF.

This clone showed up just a few times. The chain has TRBV5-1 and TRBJ1-6, with D maybe TRBD1 (6 bases). From germline, CDR1 is SGHRS and CDR2 YFSETQ. This CDR3 contains 15 residues. The ends were cut back, 2 bases at V and 5 bases at J, with 11 bases in the middle. Written as DNA, the CDR3 is TGCGCCAGCAGCTTTGGTTCAGGGGATAATTCACCCCTCCACTTT. Protein product: CASSFGSGDNSPLHF.

The chain links TRBV19 to TRBJ1-3; no clear D. V lost 1 base to trimming and J lost 7 bases, with 11 bases between them. The CDR3 is made up of 14 amino acids. CDR1 and CDR2 (germline): LNHDA, SQIVND (reference sequence). In nucleotides, the CDR3 is TGTGCCAGTAGTATAGGGGCCCGAGGGAACACCATATATTTT. It specifies CASSIGARGNTIYF.

The chain combines TRBV5-1 with TRBJ1-4; TRBD1 is a possible D gene (5 bases). Germline CDR1 is SGHRS and CDR2 is YFSETQ. The CDR3 loop spans 15 amino acids. The ends were cut back, 0 bases at V and 3 bases at J, with 9 bases in the middle. CDR3: CASSLAGGPNEKLFF. The DNA of the CDR3 is TGCGCCAGCAGCTTGGCGGGGGGTCCTAATGAAAAACTGTTTTTT.

The chain combines TRBV7-9 with TRBJ2-5; D is tentatively TRBD1 or TRBD2 (5 bases each). Germline loops: CDR1 SEHNR, CDR2 FQNEAQ (reference sequence). V was pared by 5 bases and J by 8 bases, with 18 bases between. The length of the CDR3 is 14 residues. CDR3 residues: CASSPARGQRTQYF. DNA for the CDR3: TGTGCCAGCAGCCCAGCGAGGGGTCAGAGAACCCAGTACTTC.

CDR3: CAISVLAGDYEQFF. DNA of the CDR3: TGTGCCATCAGTGTTCTAGCGGGGGACTATGAGCAGTTCTTC. The chain has TRBV10-3 and TRBJ2-1; 10 nucleotides line up with TRBD2. Germline loops: CDR1 ENHRY, CDR2 SYGVKD. The junction had 5 bases not matched to a gene; V was cut back by 4 bases and J by 8 bases. This CDR3 contains 14 residues.

The chain has TRBV5-1 and TRBJ1-1; unclear D gene. Per the germline V gene, CDR1 is SGHRS and CDR2 is YFSETQ. V gave up 3 bases and J gave up 5 bases, with 17 bases separating them. The CDR3 extends over 15 amino acids. CDR3 sequence (DNA): TGCGCCAGCAGCTCTCTGGACGGCACGATAACTGAAGCTTTCTTT. Its protein is CASSSLDGTITEAFF.

The table lists this clone with a few counts. The chain is built from TRBV11-3 and TRBJ1-1; the D is unclear. This CDR3 spans 13 amino acids. The germline gives CDR1 SGHNT, CDR2 YENEEA. The V end was cut by 2 bases, the J end by 0 bases, with 4 bases between. In nucleotides, the CDR3 is TGTGCCAGCAGCTTAACCCTGAACACTGAAGCTTTCTTT. It yields the protein CASSLTLNTEAFF.

The genes are TRBV29-1 and TRBJ2-5, with D perhaps assigned TRBD1 or TRBD2 (5 bases each). CDR3 length: 13 amino acids. Germline V gene lookup returns CDR1 SQVTM and CDR2 ANQGSEA. V lost 6 bases and J 7 bases, leaving 18 bases between the germline ends. This chain's CDR3 is CSVRDRLGGTQYF. The CDR3 nucleotides are TGCAGCGTCAGGGATAGACTTGGGGGGACCCAGTACTTC.

The V and J genes are TRBV11-2 and TRBJ2-4, with TRBD1 as a possible D gene (6 bases). CDR1 is SGHAT, CDR2 FQNNGV, per germline. The CDR3 has 16 amino acids. V was clipped by 4 bases and J by 6 bases, with 19 bases between them. CDR3 coding DNA: TGTGCCAGCAGCTCGCGGACAGCCCTTATTGGAAACATTCAGTACTTC. As protein: CASSSRTALIGNIQYF.

The genes are TRBV5-4 and TRBJ1-2; no clear D. The CDR3 is made up of 13 amino acids. V was pared by 4 bases and J by 0 bases, with 7 bases between. Per the germline V gene, CDR1 is SGHNT and CDR2 is YYREEE (reference sequence). The CDR3, as DNA: TGTGCCAGCAGCCCAGACTCTAACTATGGCTACACCTTC. It encodes CASSPDSNYGYTF.

The genes are TRBV7-9 and TRBJ1-5, with D maybe TRBD1 (5 bases). V lost 3 bases and J 4 bases, leaving 13 bases between the germline ends. CDR3 length equals 15 residues. Germline values: CDR1 SEHNR, CDR2 FQNEAQ (reference sequence). CDR3 in DNA: TGTGCCAGCAGCTTCGGACCGGGACGGAATCAGCCCCAGCATTTT. Its protein product is CASSFGPGRNQPQHF.

V usage is TRBV5-8 and J usage is TRBJ1-2; D is possibly TRBD1 (5 bases). Looked up from germline, CDR1 is SGHTS and CDR2 is YDEGEE. The CDR3 runs 16 residues. The germline V and J ends were trimmed by 3 bases and 2 bases, with 17 bases remaining between them. This chain's CDR3 is CASSWGLRTNNYGYTF. DNA of the CDR3: TGTGCCAGCAGCTGGGGCCTCCGTACCAACAACTATGGCTACACCTTC. Combining the CDR3 with reference TRBV5-8 and TRBJ1-2 gives the whole variable domain EAGVTQSPTHLIKTRGQQATLRCSPISGHTSVYWYQQALGLGLQFLLWYDEGEERNRGNFPPRFSGRQFPNYSSELNVNALELEDSALYLCASSWGLRTNNYGYTFGSGTRLTVV.

The rearrangement links TRBV28 to TRBJ1-2; the D is unclear. This CDR3 spans 16 amino acids. Trimming shortened V by 1 base and J by 1 base, and 13 bases separated the two germline ends. CDR1 and CDR2 from the germline V gene are MDHEN and SYDVKM. In DNA, the CDR3 is TGTGCCAGCAGTTTATTTCTCCAGAGGATTAACTATGGCTACACCTTC. Amino acid sequence: CASSLFLQRINYGYTF.

This clone has just a few counts. The chain combines TRBV27 with TRBJ2-2; 7 nucleotides line up with TRBD2. The length of the CDR3 is 16 residues. J was trimmed by 0 bases and V by 2 bases; bases with no gene match: 3. Germline CDR1 is MNHEY and CDR2 is SMNVEV (reference sequence). The CDR3 spells CASSLRSGANTGELFF. Written as DNA, the CDR3 is TGTGCCAGCAGTTTACGGAGCGGGGCGAACACCGGGGAGCTGTTTTTT.

This clone has just a few counts. The chain uses TRBV6-5 and TRBJ1-4; the D gene is possibly TRBD1 (6 bases). Germline V gives CDR1 MNHEY, CDR2 SVGAGI. V lost 6 bases and J 5 bases, leaving 10 bases between the germline ends. This CDR3 is built from 13 residues. CDR3 coding DNA: TGTGCCAGCAGATCTGGGACAAATGAAAAACTGTTTTTT. Its translation is CASRSGTNEKLFF.

The gene calls are TRBV7-9 and TRBJ2-7, with no clear D. V lost 5 bases and J 3 bases, leaving 14 bases between the germline ends. Germline CDR1 is SEHNR and CDR2 is FQNEAQ (reference sequence). The CDR3 covers 14 residues. This CDR3 is CASSPFSPGYEQYF. The CDR3 bases are TGTGCCAGCAGCCCCTTTAGCCCCGGCTACGAGCAGTACTTC.